This T cell receptor beta chain was sequenced during a study of neoadjuvant nivolumab and ipilimumab in lung cancer. Points from the study as a whole: Higher pretherapy blood TCR richness went with higher resected-tumor richness. Pathologic regression was not significantly tied to TCR clonality.

The CDR3 loop spans 15 amino acids. The V end lost 2 bases, the J end lost 4 bases, and 14 bases lay between the germline ends. CDR1 is SGHAT, CDR2 FQDESV, per germline (reference sequence). Using immunoSEQ multiplex PCR, the repertoire was profiled, and TCRdb retains in-frame clones only, with some absent. This table holds around 7,500 clones, approximately 80% found once. As for this clone: The antigen is unknown.

This chain uses TRBV11-1 with TRBJ1-1; unclear D gene. Source: tumor tissue, taken after neoadjuvant nivolumab, alone or with ipilimumab, at or shortly before surgery. This clonotype was obtained from an adult with non-small cell lung cancer. The CDR3 loop is CASSLTTGTPTEAFF. CDR3 in DNA: TGTGCCAGCAGCTTAACTACGGGAACTCCCACTGAAGCTTTCTTT.